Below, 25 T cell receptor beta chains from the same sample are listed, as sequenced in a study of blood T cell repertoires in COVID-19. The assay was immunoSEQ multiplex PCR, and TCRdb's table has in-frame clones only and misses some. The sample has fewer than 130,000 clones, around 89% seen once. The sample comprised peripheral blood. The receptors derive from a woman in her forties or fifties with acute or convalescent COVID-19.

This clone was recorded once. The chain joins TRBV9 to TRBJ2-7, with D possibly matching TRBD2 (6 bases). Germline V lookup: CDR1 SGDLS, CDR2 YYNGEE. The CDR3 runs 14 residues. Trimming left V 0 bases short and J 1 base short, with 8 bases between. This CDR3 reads CASSVGAGSYEQYF. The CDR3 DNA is TGTGCCAGCAGCGTAGGGGCGGGGTCCTACGAGCAGTACTTC.

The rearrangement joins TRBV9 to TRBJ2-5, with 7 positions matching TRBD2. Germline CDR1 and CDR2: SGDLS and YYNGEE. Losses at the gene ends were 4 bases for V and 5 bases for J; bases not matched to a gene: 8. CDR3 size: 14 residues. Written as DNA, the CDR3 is TGTGCCAGCAGCCCTGGGGGGGGTCGGGAGACCCAGTACTTC. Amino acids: CASSPGGGRETQYF.

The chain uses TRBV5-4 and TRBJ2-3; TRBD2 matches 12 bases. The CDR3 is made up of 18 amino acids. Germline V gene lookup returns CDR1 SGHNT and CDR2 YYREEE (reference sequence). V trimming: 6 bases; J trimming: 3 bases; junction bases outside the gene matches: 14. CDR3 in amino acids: CASIPSSLAGGPTDTQYF. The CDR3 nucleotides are TGTGCCAGCATCCCCAGCTCCCTAGCGGGAGGGCCAACAGATACGCAGTATTTT. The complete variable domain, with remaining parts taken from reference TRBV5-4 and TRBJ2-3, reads ETGVTQSPTHLIKTRGQQVTLRCSSQSGHNTVSWYQQALGQGPQFIFQYYREEENGRGNFPPRFSGLQFPNYSSELNVNALELDDSALYLCASIPSSLAGGPTDTQYFGPGTRLTVL.

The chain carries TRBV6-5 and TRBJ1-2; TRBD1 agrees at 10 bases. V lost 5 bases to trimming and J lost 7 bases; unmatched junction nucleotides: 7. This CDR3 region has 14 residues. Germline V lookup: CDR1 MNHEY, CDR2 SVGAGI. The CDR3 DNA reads TGTGCCAGCAGTAGGGACAGGGGAGGAAGTGGCTACACCTTC. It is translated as CASSRDRGGSGYTF.

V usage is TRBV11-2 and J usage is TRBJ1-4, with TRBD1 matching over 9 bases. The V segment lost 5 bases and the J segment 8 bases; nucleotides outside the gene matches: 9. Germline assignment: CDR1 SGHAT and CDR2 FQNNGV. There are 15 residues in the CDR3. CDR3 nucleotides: TGTGCCAGCAGCCCCACACAGGGGGCGAGAGAAAAACTGTTTTTT. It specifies CASSPTQGAREKLFF.

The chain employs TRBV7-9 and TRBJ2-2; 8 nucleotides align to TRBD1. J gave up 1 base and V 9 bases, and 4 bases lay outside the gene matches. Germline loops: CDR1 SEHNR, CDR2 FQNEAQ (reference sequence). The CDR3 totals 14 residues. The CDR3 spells CARTGVLNTGELFF. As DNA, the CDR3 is TGTGCCAGGACAGGGGTACTGAACACCGGGGAGCTGTTTTTT.

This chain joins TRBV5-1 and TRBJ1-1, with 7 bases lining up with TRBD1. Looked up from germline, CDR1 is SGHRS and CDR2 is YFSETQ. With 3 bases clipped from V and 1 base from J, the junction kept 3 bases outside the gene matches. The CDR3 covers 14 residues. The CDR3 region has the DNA TGCGCCAGCAGCTCCCGGACAGGGAACACTGAAGCTTTCTTT. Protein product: CASSSRTGNTEAFF.

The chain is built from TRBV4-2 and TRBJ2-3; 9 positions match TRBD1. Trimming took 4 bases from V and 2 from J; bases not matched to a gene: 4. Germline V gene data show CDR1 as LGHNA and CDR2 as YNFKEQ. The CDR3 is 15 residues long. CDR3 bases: TGTGCCAGCAGCCCCAGACAGGGGGACACAGATACGCAGTATTTT. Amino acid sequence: CASSPRQGDTDTQYF.

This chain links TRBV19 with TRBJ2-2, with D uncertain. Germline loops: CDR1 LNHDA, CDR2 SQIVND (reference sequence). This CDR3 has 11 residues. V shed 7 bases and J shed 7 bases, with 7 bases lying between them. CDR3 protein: CASTRSGELFF. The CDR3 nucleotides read TGTGCCAGTACCCGGAGCGGGGAGCTGTTTTTT.

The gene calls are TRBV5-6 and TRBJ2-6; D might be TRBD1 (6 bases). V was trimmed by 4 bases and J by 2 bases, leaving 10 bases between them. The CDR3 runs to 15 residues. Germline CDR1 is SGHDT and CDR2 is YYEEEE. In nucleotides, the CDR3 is TGTGCCAGCAGCCAAACAGGGACTGGGGCCAACGTCCTGACTTTC. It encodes CASSQTGTGANVLTF.

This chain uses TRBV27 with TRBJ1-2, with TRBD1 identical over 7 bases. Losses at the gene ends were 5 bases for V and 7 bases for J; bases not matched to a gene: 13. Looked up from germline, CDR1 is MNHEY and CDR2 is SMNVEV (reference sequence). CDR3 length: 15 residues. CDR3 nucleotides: TGTGCCAGCAGTCCCCACAGGGGTGCCTCAAGTGGCTACACCTTC. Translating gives CASSPHRGASSGYTF.

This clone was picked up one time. The chain's CDR3 is CASALNEQYF. The DNA for the CDR3 is TGTGCCAGTGCACTTAACGAGCAGTACTTC. The chain employs TRBV2 and TRBJ2-7; no definite D call. The CDR3 covers 10 residues. V was trimmed by 9 bases and J by 5 bases, leaving 8 bases between them. Germline V gene lookup returns CDR1 SNHLY and CDR2 FYNNEI. The entire variable domain, with the rest obtained from reference TRBV2 and TRBJ2-7, is as follows: EPEVTQTPSHQVTQMGQEVILRCVPISNHLYFYWYRQILGQKVEFLVSFYNNEISEKSEIFDDQFSVERPDGSNFTLKIRSTKLEDSAMYFCASALNEQYFGPGTRLTVT.

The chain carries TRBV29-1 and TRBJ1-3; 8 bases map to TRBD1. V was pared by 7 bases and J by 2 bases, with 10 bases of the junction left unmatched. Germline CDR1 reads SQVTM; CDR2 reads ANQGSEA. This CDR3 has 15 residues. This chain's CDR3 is CSAETGVGTGNTIYF. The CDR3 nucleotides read TGCAGCGCCGAGACAGGGGTAGGAACTGGAAACACCATATATTTT.

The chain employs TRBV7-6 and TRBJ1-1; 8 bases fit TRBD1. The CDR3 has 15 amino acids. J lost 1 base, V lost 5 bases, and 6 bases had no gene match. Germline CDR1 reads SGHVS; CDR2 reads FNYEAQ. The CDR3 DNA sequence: TGTGCCAGCAGCCTCCGACAGGGGCGGAACACTGAAGCTTTCTTT. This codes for CASSLRQGRNTEAFF.

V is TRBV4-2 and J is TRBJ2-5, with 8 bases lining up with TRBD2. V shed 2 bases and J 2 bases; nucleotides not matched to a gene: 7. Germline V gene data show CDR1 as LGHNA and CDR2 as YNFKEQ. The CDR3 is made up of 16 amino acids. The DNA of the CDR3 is TGTGCCAGCAGCCAAAGCGACGGGGGGGTACAAGAGACCCAGTACTTC. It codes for CASSQSDGGVQETQYF.

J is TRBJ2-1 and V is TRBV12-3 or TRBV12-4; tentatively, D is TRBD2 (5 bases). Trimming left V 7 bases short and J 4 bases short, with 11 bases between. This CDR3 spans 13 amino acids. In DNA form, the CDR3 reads TGTGCCAGCACAAGGACGGGGTACAATGAGCAGTTCTTC. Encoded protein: CASTRTGYNEQFF.

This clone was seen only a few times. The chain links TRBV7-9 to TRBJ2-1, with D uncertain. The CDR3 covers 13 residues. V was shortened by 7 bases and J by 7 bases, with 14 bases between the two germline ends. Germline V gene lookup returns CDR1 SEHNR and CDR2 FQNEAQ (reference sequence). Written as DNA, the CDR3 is TGTGCCAGCAACCTCGGGTTTGGGAATGAGCAGTTCTTC. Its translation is CASNLGFGNEQFF.

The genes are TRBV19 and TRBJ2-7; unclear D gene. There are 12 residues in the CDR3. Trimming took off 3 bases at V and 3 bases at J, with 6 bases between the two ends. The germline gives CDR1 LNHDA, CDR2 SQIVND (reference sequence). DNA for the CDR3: TGTGCCAGTAGTATTCCCGGCTACGAGCAGTACTTC. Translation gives CASSIPGYEQYF.

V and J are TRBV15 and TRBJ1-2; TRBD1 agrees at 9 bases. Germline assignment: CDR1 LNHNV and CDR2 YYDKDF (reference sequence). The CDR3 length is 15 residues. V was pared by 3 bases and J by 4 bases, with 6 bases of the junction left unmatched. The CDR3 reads CATSRGGQGSYGYTF. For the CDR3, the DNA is TGTGCCACCAGCAGGGGGGGACAGGGAAGCTATGGCTACACCTTC.

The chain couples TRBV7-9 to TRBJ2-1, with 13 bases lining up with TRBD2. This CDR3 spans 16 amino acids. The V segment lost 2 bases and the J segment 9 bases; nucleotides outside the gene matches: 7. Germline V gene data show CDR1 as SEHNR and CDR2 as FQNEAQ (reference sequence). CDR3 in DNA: TGTGCCAGCAGCTTAAGAGGGACTAGCGGGATTGGTGAGCAGTTCTTC. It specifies CASSLRGTSGIGEQFF.

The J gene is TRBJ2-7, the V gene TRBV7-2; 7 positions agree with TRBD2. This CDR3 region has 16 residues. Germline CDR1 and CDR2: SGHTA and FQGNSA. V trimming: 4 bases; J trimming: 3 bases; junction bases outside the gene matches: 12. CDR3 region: CASSSWGGRGSYEQYF. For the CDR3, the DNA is TGTGCCAGCAGCTCATGGGGTGGGAGGGGTAGCTACGAGCAGTACTTC.

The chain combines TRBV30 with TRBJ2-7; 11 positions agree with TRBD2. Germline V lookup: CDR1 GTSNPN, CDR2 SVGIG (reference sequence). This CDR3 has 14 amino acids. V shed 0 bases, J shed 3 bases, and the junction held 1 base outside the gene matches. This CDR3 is CAWSVLAGDYEQYF. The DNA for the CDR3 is TGTGCCTGGAGTGTACTAGCGGGAGACTACGAGCAGTACTTC.

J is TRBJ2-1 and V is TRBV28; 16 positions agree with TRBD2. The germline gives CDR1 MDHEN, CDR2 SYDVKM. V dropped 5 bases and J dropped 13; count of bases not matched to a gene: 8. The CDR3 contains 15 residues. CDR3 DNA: TGTGCCAGCAGTGCCGGGACTAGCGGGAGGGCCTTTCAGTTCTTC. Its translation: CASSAGTSGRAFQFF. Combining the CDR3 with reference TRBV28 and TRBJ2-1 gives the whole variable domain DVKVTQSSRYLVKRTGEKVFLECVQDMDHENMFWYRQDPGLGLRLIYFSYDVKMKEKGDIPEGYSVSREKKERFSLILESASTNQTSMYLCASSAGTSGRAFQFFGPGTRLTVL.

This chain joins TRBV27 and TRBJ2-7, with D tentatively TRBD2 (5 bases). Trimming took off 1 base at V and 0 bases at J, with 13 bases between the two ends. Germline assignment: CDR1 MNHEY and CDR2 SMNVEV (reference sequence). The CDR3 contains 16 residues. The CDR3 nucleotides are TGTGCCAGCAGTTTATATGGGAGCCCCCCCTCCTACGAGCAGTACTTC. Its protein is CASSLYGSPPSYEQYF.

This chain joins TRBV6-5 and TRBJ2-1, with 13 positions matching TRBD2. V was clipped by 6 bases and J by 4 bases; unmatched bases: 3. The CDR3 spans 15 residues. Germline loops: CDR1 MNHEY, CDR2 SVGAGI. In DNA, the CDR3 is TGTGCCAGCAGCTGGACTAGCGGGAGTTACAATGAGCAGTTCTTC. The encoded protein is CASSWTSGSYNEQFF.